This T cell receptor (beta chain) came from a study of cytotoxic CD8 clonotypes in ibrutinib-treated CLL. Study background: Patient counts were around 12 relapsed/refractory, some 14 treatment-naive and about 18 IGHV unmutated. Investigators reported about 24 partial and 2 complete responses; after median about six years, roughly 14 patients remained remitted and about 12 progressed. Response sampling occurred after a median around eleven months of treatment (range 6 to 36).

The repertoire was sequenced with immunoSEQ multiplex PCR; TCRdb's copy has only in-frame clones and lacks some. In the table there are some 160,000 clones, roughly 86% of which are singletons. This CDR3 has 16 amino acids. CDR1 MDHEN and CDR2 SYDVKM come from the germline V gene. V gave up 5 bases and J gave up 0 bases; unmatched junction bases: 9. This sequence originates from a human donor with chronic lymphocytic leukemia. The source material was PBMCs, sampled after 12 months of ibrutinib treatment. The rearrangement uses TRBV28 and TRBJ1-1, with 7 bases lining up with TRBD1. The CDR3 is CASSAWADRMNTEAFF. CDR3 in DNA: TGTGCCAGCAGTGCCTGGGCGGACAGGATGAACACTGAAGCTTTCTTT.